One and the same sample provided the 17 T cell receptor beta chains below, sequenced in a study of high-grade serous ovarian cancer treatment subgroups. Libraries were prepared by immunoSEQ multiplex PCR; TCRdb keeps only in-frame clonotypes and omits some of them. The table shows approximately 940 clones, with 82% occurring only once. Tumor samples were taken before definitive surgery or chemotherapy. Material for sequencing was tumor tissue. The receptors here all came from a human donor with high-grade serous ovarian cancer.

This clone was seen a single time. As DNA, the CDR3 is TGTGCCTGGACCAAAGACCTGAACCAAGAGACCCAGTACTTC. Its translation is CAWTKDLNQETQYF. The V gene is TRBV30, the J gene TRBJ2-5; D not certain. The germline gives CDR1 GTSNPN, CDR2 SVGIG (reference sequence). Trimming took 4 bases from V and 0 from J, leaving 12 bases between them. The CDR3 is made up of 14 amino acids.

V gene TRBV7-3 combines with J gene TRBJ2-3; no clear D gene. In germline, CDR1 is SGHTA, CDR2 FQGTGA. CDR3 size: 14 residues. V lost 2 bases to trimming and J lost 0 bases, with 6 bases between them. DNA for the CDR3: TGTGCCAGCAGCTTATCAACAAGCACAGATACGCAGTATTTT. It codes for CASSLSTSTDTQYF.

This sequence joins TRBV28 and TRBJ2-5, with D uncertain. Trimming took 4 bases from V and 5 from J, leaving 11 bases between them. Looked up from germline, CDR1 is MDHEN and CDR2 is SYDVKM. The CDR3 consists of 13 residues. The CDR3 loop reads CASSWVGKETQYF. CDR3 bases: TGTGCCAGCAGTTGGGTGGGAAAGGAGACCCAGTACTTC.

The J gene is TRBJ2-3, the V gene TRBV7-2; 8 bases match TRBD1. The V gene end was trimmed by 1 base and the J gene end by 4 bases; junction bases not matched to a gene: 13. CDR1 SGHTA and CDR2 FQGNSA come from the germline V gene. The CDR3 has 18 amino acids. The CDR3 loop reads CASSLGERTGRGADTQYF. In nucleotides, the CDR3 is TGTGCCAGCAGCTTAGGGGAAAGGACAGGGCGGGGCGCAGATACGCAGTATTTT.

This clone was seen only once. The chain couples TRBV19 to TRBJ1-6, with 8 bases fitting TRBD1. V trimming: 5 bases; J trimming: 10 bases; junction bases outside the gene matches: 22. This CDR3 comprises 19 residues. Germline V CDR1 and CDR2: LNHDA, SQIVND (reference sequence). CDR3 DNA: TGTGCCAGTAGTGCAAAGCCGCCAGGAAGCAGGGGGCGGTCATCACCCCTCCACTTT. This translates into CASSAKPPGSRGRSSPLHF.

The J gene is TRBJ2-4, the V gene TRBV4-3, with a tentative D call TRBD2 (6 bases). Germline V gene data show CDR1 as LGHNA and CDR2 as YSLEER. CDR3 length: 16 amino acids. V was trimmed by 3 bases and J by 7 bases, leaving 19 bases between them. The chain's CDR3 is CASSHSRDSGRNIQYF. The CDR3 nucleotides read TGCGCCAGCAGCCATTCCCGGGACTCTGGGAGGAACATTCAGTACTTC.

This clone was recorded a few times. This sequence joins TRBV4-1 and TRBJ2-2; D remains unclear. From germline, CDR1 is MGHRA and CDR2 YSYEKL. V lost 1 base to trimming and J lost 7 bases, with 16 bases between them. The CDR3 contains 16 residues. The CDR3 reads CASSQGLAGSDGELFF. As DNA, the CDR3 is TGCGCCAGCAGCCAAGGTCTCGCAGGCTCCGACGGGGAGCTGTTTTTT.

The chain employs TRBV7-2 and TRBJ1-4; unclear D gene. From germline, CDR1 is SGHTA and CDR2 FQGNSA. V was trimmed by 2 bases and J by 8 bases, leaving 6 bases between them. CDR3 length: 12 residues. The DNA for the CDR3 is TGTGCCAGCAGCTTACCCGACGAAAAACTGTTTTTT. It translates to CASSLPDEKLFF.

The chain joins TRBV2 to TRBJ2-6; no firm D call. V lost 4 bases to trimming and J lost 5 bases, with 12 bases between them. The CDR3 totals 15 residues. Germline V gives CDR1 SNHLY, CDR2 FYNNEI. As DNA, the CDR3 is TGTGCCAGCAGTGCGATACAAAGTCGGGCCAACGTCCTGACTTTC. Amino acids: CASSAIQSRANVLTF.

This clone has more than one count but fewer than ten. CDR3 sequence: CAWSLGQPDTEAFF. The CDR3 coding sequence is TGTGCCTGGAGTTTGGGACAGCCCGACACTGAAGCTTTCTTT. The chain recombines TRBV30 with TRBJ1-1; 7 nucleotides agree with TRBD1. Germline trimming cut 2 bases from V and 3 bases from J; bases unmatched to any gene: 6. The CDR3 totals 14 residues. Germline-derived CDR1 and CDR2 are GTSNPN and SVGIG (reference sequence). The variable domain in full, completed from reference TRBV30 and TRBJ1-1, reads SQTIHQWPATLVQPVGSPLSLECTVEGTSNPNLYWYRQAAGRGLQLLFYSVGIGQISSEVPQNLSASRPQDRQFILSSKKLLLSDSGFYLCAWSLGQPDTEAFFGQGTRLTVV.

The chain couples TRBV29-1 to TRBJ2-3; 7 positions match TRBD2. Germline CDR1 is SQVTM and CDR2 is ANQGSEA. J gave up 0 bases and V 5 bases, and 5 bases lay outside the gene matches. This CDR3 contains 14 residues. The CDR3: CSVRGDLSTDTQYF. The CDR3 DNA follows: TGCAGCGTTCGGGGGGACCTAAGCACAGATACGCAGTATTTT.

The V gene is TRBV11-3, the J gene TRBJ2-2; TRBD1 aligns across 10 bases. Germline CDR1 reads SGHNT; CDR2 reads YENEEA. This CDR3 comprises 17 residues. V lost 1 base and J lost 7; bases outside the gene matches: 9. The CDR3 DNA follows: TGTGCCAGCAGCTTAGCGTTGGGGACAGGGGCACACGGGGAGCTGTTTTTT. Translation gives CASSLALGTGAHGELFF.

This clone was seen only once. V usage is TRBV7-2 and J usage is TRBJ2-3, with D perhaps matching TRBD2 (6 bases). V was cut by 0 bases and J by 5 bases, with 9 bases left in between. The CDR3 is made up of 14 amino acids. CDR1 is SGHTA, CDR2 FQGNSA, per germline. The CDR3 DNA follows: TGTGCCAGCAGCTTAGCTGGCGGGAAAGATACGCAGTATTTT. Its translation is CASSLAGGKDTQYF.

In DNA, the CDR3 is TGCGCCAGCAGCTTGGGAGGGATAGGCGCTACGCAGTATTTT. Translation gives CASSLGGIGATQYF. The chain carries TRBV5-1 and TRBJ2-3; D is possibly TRBD2 (5 bases). The CDR3 is made up of 14 amino acids. The V gene lost 0 bases and the J gene lost 8 bases, with 13 bases spanning the gap. Germline V gene data show CDR1 as SGHRS and CDR2 as YFSETQ. Using reference TRBV5-1 and TRBJ2-3 for the parts outside the CDR3, the full variable domain is KAGVTQTPRYLIKTRGQQVTLSCSPISGHRSVSWYQQTPGQGLQFLFEYFSETQRNKGNFPGRFSGRQFSNSRSEMNVSTLELGDSALYLCASSLGGIGATQYFGPGTRLTVL.

This chain uses TRBV6-5 with TRBJ2-7; TRBD2 agrees at 8 bases. CDR3 length: 15 residues. V was clipped by 2 bases and J by 7 bases; unmatched bases: 10. Germline loops: CDR1 MNHEY, CDR2 SVGAGI. In DNA, the CDR3 is TGTGCCAGCAGTTACAGTTACGCCGGGGGGGGTGAGCAGTACTTC. Translation gives CASSYSYAGGGEQYF.

In its sample, this clone was seen once. This chain connects TRBV6-6 to TRBJ1-5; TRBD1 agrees at 7 bases. CDR3 length: 13 amino acids. The germline V gene encodes CDR1 MNHNY and CDR2 SVGAGI (reference sequence). V dropped 5 bases and J dropped 6; count of bases not matched to a gene: 4. CDR3 sequence (DNA): TGTGCCAGCAGTCAACAGGGGAGTCAGCCCCAGCATTTT. This gives the protein CASSQQGSQPQHF.

V usage is TRBV7-2 and J usage is TRBJ2-7; D is ambiguous. Between the trimmed V and J ends, which lost 3 bases and 0 bases, there was a span of 12 bases. Germline values: CDR1 SGHTA, CDR2 FQGNSA. The CDR3 is 15 amino acids. The CDR3 loop is CASSLVQNPSYEQYF. In DNA form, the CDR3 reads TGTGCCAGCAGCTTGGTGCAGAACCCCTCCTACGAGCAGTACTTC. The full variable domain, in which reference TRBV7-2 and TRBJ2-7 provide the parts outside the CDR3, is GAGVSQSPSNKVTEKGKDVELRCDPISGHTALYWYRQSLGQGLEFLIYFQGNSAPDKSGLPSDRFSAERTGGSVSTLTIQRTQQEDSAVYLCASSLVQNPSYEQYFGPGTRLTVT.